One and the same sample provided the 19 T cell receptor beta chains below, sequenced in a study of T cells in Graves' hyperthyroidism and ophthalmopathy. Amplified TCR beta CDR3 regions derived from RNA transcripts. First-round RT-PCR of the TCR CDR3 relied on the HTBI primer set. TCRdb processed the multiplex PCR reads anew with MiXCR; each CDR3 protein has one entry. The sample holds 700,000 to 950,000 distinct CDR3 sequences, about 35% seen once. Material: blood. The receptors stem from a middle-aged woman with Graves' hyperthyroidism.

This clonotype was found a few times. The chain is built from TRBV7-2 and TRBJ2-3; perhaps TRBD1 as D (5 bases). V gave up 4 bases and J gave up 6 bases, with 17 bases separating them. This CDR3 contains 15 residues. The V gene's germline CDR1 is SGHTA and CDR2 FQGNSA. The CDR3 loop reads CASSSSGAFGDTQYF. CDR3 coding DNA: TGTGCCAGCAGCTCCAGTGGGGCGTTCGGGGATACGCAGTATTTT.

Worth noting for this clonotype: A read error may explain this, as a much larger clone is one base away. The conserved phenylalanine or tryptophan normally closing the CDR3 is absent here, so this likely arose from a read error. The chain links TRBV2 to TRBJ1-2; D might be TRBD1 (5 bases). V gave up 7 bases and J gave up 2 bases, with 8 bases separating them. Germline CDR1 is SNHLY and CDR2 is FYNNEI. The CDR3 loop spans 12 amino acids. CDR3 nucleotide sequence: TGTGCCAGCATCAGGGACAACTATGGCTACACCCTC. Translated, it gives CASIRDNYGYTL.

The chain is built from TRBV29-1 and TRBJ1-1, with TRBD1 as a possible D gene (6 bases). The CDR3 covers 12 residues. Germline loops: CDR1 SQVTM, CDR2 ANQGSEA. Trimming cost V 4 bases and J 6 bases, with 12 bases left between them. The CDR3 DNA sequence: TGCAGCGTTGGACCGGGACAAGCTGAAGCTTTCTTT. Its protein product is CSVGPGQAEAFF.

V gene TRBV7-9 combines with J gene TRBJ1-1; TRBD1 is a possible D gene (6 bases). V was trimmed by 4 bases and J by 0 bases, leaving 12 bases between them. CDR3 size: 15 residues. Germline V gene data show CDR1 as SEHNR and CDR2 as FQNEAQ (reference sequence). CDR3 sequence: CASSSPQGLNTEAFF. For the CDR3, the DNA is TGTGCCAGCAGCTCACCACAGGGCTTGAACACTGAAGCTTTCTTT.

The chain combines TRBV9 with TRBJ2-2; possibly TRBD1 for D (5 bases). The CDR3 sequence is 15 residues long. The germline CDR1 and CDR2 sequences are SGDLS and YYNGEE. V was trimmed by 2 bases and J by 1 base, leaving 9 bases between them. CDR3 region: CASSVKGWNTGELFF. As DNA, the CDR3 is TGTGCCAGCAGCGTTAAGGGGTGGAACACCGGGGAGCTGTTTTTT.

This clonotype was seen a handful of times. This sequence joins TRBV12-3 or TRBV12-4 and TRBJ1-2; 7 bases line up with TRBD1. V trimming: 5 bases; J trimming: 2 bases; junction bases outside the gene matches: 11. CDR3 length: 16 residues. CDR3 coding DNA: TGTGCCAGCAGTACGACCGACAGGGACCGAAACTATGGCTACACCTTC. This sequence encodes CASSTTDRDRNYGYTF.

This clonotype appeared many times. V usage is TRBV20-1 and J usage is TRBJ1-1; D gene ambiguous. This CDR3 has 13 amino acids. CDR1 and CDR2 (germline): DFQATT, SNEGSKA (reference sequence). V dropped 3 bases and J dropped 5 bases, with 13 bases sitting between them. In DNA form, the CDR3 reads TGCAGTGCTAGTGACACCCGTCTGACTGAAGCTTTCTTT. It specifies CSASDTRLTEAFF.

This chain links TRBV14 with TRBJ2-7; D gene ambiguous. The CDR3 contains 15 residues. The germline CDR1 and CDR2 sequences are SGHDN and FVKESK. Trimming removed 0 bases from V and 1 base from J, with 10 bases in between. The CDR3 here is CASSQEGAVSYEQYF. The DNA for the CDR3 is TGTGCCAGCAGCCAAGAGGGCGCGGTGTCCTACGAGCAGTACTTC.

The rearrangement links TRBV7-9 to TRBJ2-2; the match to TRBD1 covers 11 bases. Germline V gives CDR1 SEHNR, CDR2 FQNEAQ (reference sequence). Trimming cost V 5 bases and J 6 bases; bases outside gene matches: 5. This CDR3 region has 15 residues. The CDR3 loop reads CASSQWGQGAGELFF. The CDR3 region has the DNA TGTGCCAGCAGCCAATGGGGACAGGGGGCCGGGGAGCTGTTTTTT. The whole variable domain, filled in from reference TRBV7-9 and TRBJ2-2, reads DTGVSQNPRHKITKRGQNVTFRCDPISEHNRLYWYRQTLGQGPEFLTYFQNEAQLEKSRLLSDRFSAERPKGSFSTLEIQRTEQGDSAMYLCASSQWGQGAGELFFGEGSRLTVL.

This clonotype was counted ten times or more. The chain carries TRBV12-3 or TRBV12-4 and TRBJ1-6; D is unresolved. The CDR3 has 13 amino acids. V lost 3 bases and J 10 bases, leaving 10 bases between the germline ends. The CDR3 spells CASSLSFESPLHF. CDR3 in DNA: TGTGCCAGCAGTTTGAGTTTCGAATCACCCCTCCACTTT.

This chain connects TRBV4-3 to TRBJ2-7; D ambiguous. Germline lookup yields CDR1 LGHNA and CDR2 YSLEER. Between the trimmed V and J ends, which lost 3 bases and 6 bases, there was a span of 15 bases. The CDR3 totals 14 residues. CDR3 region: CASSQHPSPGEQYF. The CDR3 region has the DNA TGCGCCAGCAGCCAGCACCCGAGTCCTGGCGAGCAGTACTTC.

The chain is built from TRBV14 and TRBJ1-1; D is perhaps TRBD1 (5 bases). CDR3 length: 15 amino acids. V was cut by 1 base and J by 4 bases, with 13 bases left in between. Germline V lookup: CDR1 SGHDN, CDR2 FVKESK. CDR3 nucleotides: TGTGCCAGCAGCCAAGTGCCAGGGTGGGGCACTGAAGCTTTCTTT. It is translated as CASSQVPGWGTEAFF.

This clonotype was found many times. The chain couples TRBV12-3 or TRBV12-4 to TRBJ2-6, with TRBD1 identical over 8 bases. The CDR3 loop spans 17 amino acids. V shed 5 bases and J 0 bases; nucleotides not matched to a gene: 6. Here the CDR3 reads CASSLGQGSSGANVLTF. CDR3 DNA sequence: TGTGCCAGCAGTCTCGGACAGGGATCCTCTGGGGCCAACGTCCTGACTTTC.

Details on this clonotype: This may stem from a read error, because a much larger clone lies one nucleotide away. The chain employs TRBV20-1 and TRBJ1-4; no clear D. The CDR3 is made up of 14 amino acids. Germline-derived CDR1 and CDR2 are DFQATT and SNEGSKA (reference sequence). The CDR3 DNA is TGCAGTGCTAGAGAAGAAACTTCTAATGAAGAACTGTTTTTT. Translated: CSAREETSNEELFF.

With regard to this clonotype: One base away lies a much larger clone, so this may be a sequencing read error. The chain has TRBV6-5 and TRBJ1-1; D not certain. Germline V gene lookup returns CDR1 MNHEY and CDR2 SVGAGI. This CDR3 has 11 amino acids. CDR3 sequence: CASSYFNEASF. Written as DNA, the CDR3 is TGTGCCAGCAGCTACTTCAATGAAGCTTCCTTT.

The V gene is TRBV12-3 or TRBV12-4, the J gene TRBJ2-5; possibly TRBD2 for D (5 bases). V lost 6 bases to trimming and J lost 5 bases, with 13 bases between them. CDR3 length equals 13 residues. The DNA of the CDR3 is TGTGCCAGCAGCCCCGAGGGCGGGGAGACCCAGTACTTC. This encodes CASSPEGGETQYF.

As regards this clonotype: The missing conserved phenylalanine or tryptophan at the end of this CDR3 makes a read error likely. This rearrangement joins TRBV7-9 to TRBJ1-1; weak D call: TRBD1 (6 bases). The CDR3 consists of 16 residues. Germline lookup yields CDR1 SEHNR and CDR2 FQNEAQ (reference sequence). V dropped 2 bases and J dropped 4 bases, with 17 bases sitting between them. The CDR3 coding sequence is TGTGCCAGCAGCTTAACATTTATCAGGGGAGGCACTGAAGCTTTCCTT. Its protein product is CASSLTFIRGGTEAFL.

This clonotype was counted ten times or more. V and J are TRBV12-3 or TRBV12-4 and TRBJ1-6; maybe TRBD1 (6 bases). Trimming took off 2 bases at V and 6 bases at J, with 8 bases between the two ends. There are 14 residues in the CDR3. The CDR3 loop is CASSLTGSNSPLHF. DNA for the CDR3: TGTGCCAGCAGTTTAACAGGGAGTAATTCACCCCTCCACTTT.

This clonotype was seen a handful of times. The chain is built from TRBV4-3 and TRBJ1-1, with TRBD1 matching 7 bases. CDR3 length: 15 residues. The ends lost 1 base at V and 5 bases at J; junction bases unmatched: 7. CDR1 is LGHNA and CDR2 is YSLEER in the germline V gene. The chain's CDR3 is CASSQASQGGTEAFF. The CDR3 bases are TGCGCCAGCAGCCAAGCTTCGCAGGGGGGGACTGAAGCTTTCTTT.